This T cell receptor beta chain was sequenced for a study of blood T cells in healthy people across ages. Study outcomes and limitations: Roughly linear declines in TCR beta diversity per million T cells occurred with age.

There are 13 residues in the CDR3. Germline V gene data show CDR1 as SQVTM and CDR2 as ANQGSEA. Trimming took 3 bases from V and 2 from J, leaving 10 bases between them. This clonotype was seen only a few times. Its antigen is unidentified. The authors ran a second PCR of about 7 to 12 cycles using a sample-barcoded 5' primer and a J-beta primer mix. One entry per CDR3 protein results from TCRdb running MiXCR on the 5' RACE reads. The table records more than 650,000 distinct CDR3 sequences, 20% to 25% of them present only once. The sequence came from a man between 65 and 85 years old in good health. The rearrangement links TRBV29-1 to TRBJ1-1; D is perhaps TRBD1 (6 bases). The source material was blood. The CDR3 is CSVDRGGNTEAFF. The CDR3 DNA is TGCAGCGTTGACAGGGGCGGTAACACTGAAGCTTTCTTT.